The T cell receptor (beta chain) under discussion was sequenced for a study of blood T cell repertoires in COVID-19. The authors' processing: Reference gene primer amplification gave estimated nucleated cell counts. Here immunoSEQ multiplex PCR was the method, and the copy in TCRdb shows in-frame clones only, minus some. That table supplies the V and J calls and clone size; D and trimming were determined from the DNA. The profile shows 80,000 to 100,000 clones, about 80% of them singletons. Germline assignment: CDR1 LGHNA and CDR2 YSLEER. CDR3 length equals 16 residues. J lost 6 bases, V lost 3 bases, and 10 bases had no gene match. This clone was counted only a few times.

Sequencing input: peripheral blood. The V call is TRBV4-3, the J call TRBJ2-1; 8 bases agree with TRBD2. The clonotype comes from a man in his sixties or seventies with active or convalescent COVID-19. CDR3 nucleotides: TGCGCCAGCAGCCACCCTCCTCGCGGGGGGTCCAATGAGCAGTTCTTC. Protein product: CASSHPPRGGSNEQFF.